This T cell receptor (beta chain) was sequenced during a study of cytomegalovirus exposure and HLA in healthy donors. Study at large: One earlier analysis, a look at 180 million or so T cells, found some 110 million unique TCR beta sequences.

CDR1 SGHNT and CDR2 YYREEE come from the germline V gene (reference sequence). V dropped 4 bases and J dropped 7 bases, with 12 bases sitting between them. CDR3 length: 13 amino acids. It was with 60 Vbeta and 13 Jbeta primers that the PCR ran. The method was immunoSEQ multiplex PCR; TCRdb's version includes in-frame clones alone and lacks a portion of them. The table records 160,000 or so clones, around 83% of them present only once. The chain employs TRBV5-4 and TRBJ2-4; a possible D gene is TRBD1 (7 bases). Specimen: PBMCs. The TCR comes from a man in his fifties in good health and CMV-seropositive. CDR3: CASSGGTENIQYF. The CDR3, as DNA: TGTGCCAGCAGCGGGGGGACAGAGAACATTCAGTACTTC.